Listed here are 13 T cell receptor beta chains from one sample, sequenced in a study of blood T cell repertoires in COVID-19. Method: immunoSEQ multiplex PCR; TCRdb's copy keeps in-frame clones and lacks some. The data show fewer than 120,000 clones, 87% seen once. The sequenced sample was peripheral blood. The receptor set was obtained from a human donor in a cohort sampled during active COVID-19.

The J gene is TRBJ1-2, the V gene TRBV29-1; tentatively, D is TRBD1 (5 bases). The V end was cut by 4 bases, the J end by 0 bases, with 27 bases between. In germline, CDR1 is SQVTM, CDR2 ANQGSEA. The CDR3 totals 19 residues. CDR3 loop: CSVGGVARDSKKANYGYTF. In DNA, the CDR3 is TGCAGCGTTGGGGGGGTGGCCCGGGATTCTAAAAAAGCTAACTATGGCTACACCTTC.

The chain uses TRBV9 and TRBJ2-3, with 10 bases matching TRBD2. Trimming cost V 4 bases and J 4 bases; bases outside gene matches: 3. Germline V lookup: CDR1 SGDLS, CDR2 YYNGEE. The CDR3 has 14 amino acids. The CDR3 sequence is CASSTSGVADTQYF. Here the CDR3 DNA reads TGTGCCAGCAGCACTAGCGGGGTTGCAGATACGCAGTATTTT.

The gene calls are TRBV4-3 and TRBJ2-3; possible D gene TRBD2, 6 bases. Between the trimmed V and J ends, which lost 3 bases and 2 bases, there was a span of 15 bases. Germline CDR1 and CDR2: LGHNA and YSLEER. This CDR3 contains 16 residues. Here the CDR3 DNA reads TGCGCCAGCAGCCAGGACTACTTGGGATACACAGATACGCAGTATTTT. Protein: CASSQDYLGYTDTQYF.

The V gene is TRBV6-2 or TRBV6-3, the J gene TRBJ2-1, with a possible D match to TRBD1 (5 bases). V lost 0 bases to trimming and J lost 5 bases, with 17 bases between them. CDR3 length: 17 amino acids. Germline CDR1 reads MNHEY; CDR2 reads SVGEGT. CDR3 in amino acids: CASSYSTGAGRNNEQFF. In DNA, the CDR3 is TGTGCCAGCAGTTACTCGACTGGGGCAGGGCGAAACAATGAGCAGTTCTTC.

This clone appeared once. The gene calls are TRBV6-5 and TRBJ2-1, with D perhaps TRBD2 (5 bases). The CDR3 sequence is 14 residues long. The germline V gene encodes CDR1 MNHEY and CDR2 SVGAGI. V was pared by 6 bases and J by 6 bases, with 15 bases between. The CDR3 coding sequence is TGTGCCAGCAGCGGGATGGACGTTTCCAATGAGCAGTTCTTC. This translates into CASSGMDVSNEQFF.

The V gene is TRBV5-4, the J gene TRBJ2-1; TRBD2 agrees at 14 bases. The CDR3 length is 16 residues. V lost 3 bases and J lost 8; bases outside the gene matches: 7. Germline V gene sequence: CDR1 SGHNT, CDR2 YYREEE (reference sequence). In DNA, the CDR3 is TGTGCCAGCAGCTCCCCGGGACTAGCGGGAGTAGATGAGCAGTTCTTC. It translates to CASSSPGLAGVDEQFF.

The chain has TRBV15 and TRBJ2-3, with D maybe TRBD1 (6 bases). CDR1 LNHNV and CDR2 YYDKDF come from the germline V gene (reference sequence). This CDR3 contains 15 residues. V lost 0 bases and J lost 2, with 9 bases in between. The CDR3 DNA is TGTGCCACCAGCAGAGAGACAGGAACCACAGATACGCAGTATTTT. This encodes CATSRETGTTDTQYF.

The chain recombines TRBV28 with TRBJ1-5; TRBD1 might be the D (6 bases). The CDR3 runs 17 residues. Trimming left V 5 bases short and J 0 bases short, with 17 bases between. CDR1 is MDHEN and CDR2 is SYDVKM in the germline V gene. The CDR3 is CASSPERGFDSNQPQHF. The CDR3 DNA reads TGTGCCAGCAGTCCCGAAAGGGGGTTTGATAGCAATCAGCCCCAGCATTTT. Drawing the rest from reference TRBV28 and TRBJ1-5, the complete variable domain is DVKVTQSSRYLVKRTGEKVFLECVQDMDHENMFWYRQDPGLGLRLIYFSYDVKMKEKGDIPEGYSVSREKKERFSLILESASTNQTSMYLCASSPERGFDSNQPQHFGDGTRLSIL.

The CDR3 DNA follows: TGTGCCAGCAGCCAAGAGGCGGATGACAGGGGGCGCATCGAGCAGTACTTC. As protein: CASSQEADDRGRIEQYF. This chain connects TRBV3-1 (or the pseudogene TRBV3-2) to TRBJ2-7; 10 nucleotides line up with TRBD1. Germline V gene sequence: CDR1 LGHDT, CDR2 YNNKEL (reference sequence). Trimming removed 0 bases from V and 6 bases from J; junction bases left unmatched: 11. The CDR3 extends over 17 amino acids.

The chain links TRBV4-2 to TRBJ2-1, with 11 bases aligning to TRBD2. V was clipped by 0 bases and J by 5 bases; unmatched bases: 6. CDR1 and CDR2 from the germline V gene are LGHNA and YNFKEQ. CDR3 size: 17 residues. The CDR3 coding sequence is TGTGCCAGCAGCCAAGAACTAACTAGCGGGGGCCACAATGAGCAGTTCTTC. Its protein is CASSQELTSGGHNEQFF.

The count of this clone is one. This chain joins TRBV9 and TRBJ2-5, with 7 bases lining up with TRBD2. The CDR3 sequence is 15 residues long. V shed 4 bases and J 5 bases; nucleotides not matched to a gene: 11. Germline CDR1 is SGDLS and CDR2 is YYNGEE. CDR3 in DNA: TGTGCCAGCAGCCCAACCTCACTAGCGCTGGAGACCCAGTACTTC. Residues: CASSPTSLALETQYF.

The chain couples TRBV10-1 to TRBJ1-1; 8 bases fit TRBD1. The germline V gene has CDR1 WNHNN and CDR2 SYGVQD (reference sequence). J lost 4 bases, V lost 9 bases, and 7 bases had no gene match. The CDR3 spans 13 residues. The CDR3 sequence is CASSTGGSTEAFF. The CDR3 region has the DNA TGCGCCAGTTCAACAGGGGGAAGCACTGAAGCTTTCTTT.

The rearrangement joins TRBV5-1 to TRBJ1-1; 9 positions match TRBD1. J was trimmed by 4 bases and V by 2 bases; bases with no gene match: 6. The CDR3 has 15 amino acids. From germline, CDR1 is SGHRS and CDR2 YFSETQ. CDR3 sequence reads: CASSFGQGTSTEAFF. CDR3 nucleotides: TGCGCCAGCAGCTTCGGACAGGGGACTAGCACTGAAGCTTTCTTT.